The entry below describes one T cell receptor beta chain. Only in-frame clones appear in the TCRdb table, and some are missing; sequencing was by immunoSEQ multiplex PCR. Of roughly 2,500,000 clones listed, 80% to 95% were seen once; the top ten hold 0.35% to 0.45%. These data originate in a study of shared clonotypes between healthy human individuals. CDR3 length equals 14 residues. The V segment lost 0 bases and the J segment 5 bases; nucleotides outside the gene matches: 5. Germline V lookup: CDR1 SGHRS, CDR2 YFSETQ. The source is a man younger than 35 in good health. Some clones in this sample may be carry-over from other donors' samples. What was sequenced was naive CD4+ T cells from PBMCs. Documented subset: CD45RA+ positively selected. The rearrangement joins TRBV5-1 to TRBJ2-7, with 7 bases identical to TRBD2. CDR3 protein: CASSLDRGVNEQYF. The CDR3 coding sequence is TGCGCCAGCAGCTTGGATCGGGGGGTCAACGAGCAGTACTTC.